Below, 27 T cell receptor beta chains from the same sample are listed, as sequenced in a study of cytomegalovirus exposure and HLA in healthy donors. Primers: 60 Vbeta forward and 13 Jbeta reverse. TCRdb keeps only in-frame clones here, not all; method: immunoSEQ multiplex PCR. This sample has roughly 180,000 clones; roughly 80% occur once, and the top ten carry around 1.4%. The sample was PBMCs. Receptors originate from a girl aged 5-17 years in good health and CMV-seropositive.

The rearrangement joins TRBV4-2 to TRBJ1-5, with 7 bases aligning to TRBD1. V lost 1 base and J lost 3; bases outside the gene matches: 3. The CDR3 has 15 amino acids. Germline V gives CDR1 LGHNA, CDR2 YNFKEQ. The CDR3 DNA reads TGTGCCAGCAGCCAAGCGGGACAGTTCAATCAGCCCCAGCATTTT. It specifies CASSQAGQFNQPQHF.

In this sample, this clone turned up a few times. The J gene is TRBJ2-7, the V gene TRBV10-3; D is unresolved. The CDR3 extends over 12 amino acids. CDR1 and CDR2 (germline): ENHRY, SYGVKD. Between the trimmed V and J ends, which lost 7 bases and 4 bases, there was a span of 11 bases. CDR3 nucleotide sequence: TGTGCCATCATGTCAAGCACTTACGAGCAGTACTTC. Translated, it gives CAIMSSTYEQYF.

The V gene is TRBV15, the J gene TRBJ2-2; the D gene is possibly TRBD1 (6 bases). Germline V lookup: CDR1 LNHNV, CDR2 YYDKDF (reference sequence). Trimming pared 2 bases from V and 8 bases from J, leaving 21 bases between. CDR3 size: 17 residues. The CDR3, as DNA: TGTGCCACCAGCAGATCAGGGGACGCGATGAGATGGGGGGAGCTGTTTTTT. Its protein product is CATSRSGDAMRWGELFF.

The rearrangement uses TRBV5-6 and TRBJ2-7, with 7 bases that match TRBD2. Germline V CDR1 and CDR2: SGHDT, YYEEEE. The CDR3 consists of 13 residues. The V segment lost 3 bases and the J segment 2 bases; nucleotides outside the gene matches: 2. The CDR3 DNA is TGTGCCAGCAGCTCCGGACTAGCCTACGAGCAGTACTTC. Its translation is CASSSGLAYEQYF.

The chain employs TRBV2 and TRBJ1-3; 9 nucleotides align to TRBD1. With 8 bases clipped from V and 0 bases from J, the junction kept 8 bases outside the gene matches. CDR1 and CDR2 from the germline V gene are SNHLY and FYNNEI. The CDR3 extends over 16 amino acids. The CDR3 DNA reads as TGTGCCAGCGGGGGACAGGGCCATTCCTCTGGAAACACCATATATTTT. Protein product: CASGGQGHSSGNTIYF. Supplemented by reference TRBV2 and TRBJ1-3, the full variable domain reads EPEVTQTPSHQVTQMGQEVILRCVPISNHLYFYWYRQILGQKVEFLVSFYNNEISEKSEIFDDQFSVERPDGSNFTLKIRSTKLEDSAMYFCASGGQGHSSGNTIYFGEGSWLTVV.

The chain uses TRBV15 and TRBJ2-7; TRBD2 matches at 10 bases. The V gene end was trimmed by 0 bases and the J gene end by 3 bases; junction bases not matched to a gene: 5. The CDR3 contains 16 residues. CDR1 LNHNV and CDR2 YYDKDF come from the germline V gene (reference sequence). In nucleotides, the CDR3 is TGTGCCACCAGCAGAGAGAGCTCTAGCGGGAGCTACGAGCAGTACTTC. It translates to CATSRESSSGSYEQYF.

This sequence joins TRBV5-1 and TRBJ2-7; 8 nucleotides match TRBD1. The germline V gene has CDR1 SGHRS and CDR2 YFSETQ. The CDR3 runs to 16 residues. With 0 bases clipped from V and 2 bases from J, the junction kept 7 bases outside the gene matches. CDR3 region: CASSLGSLTGAYEQYF. CDR3 bases: TGCGCCAGCAGCTTGGGTAGCCTGACAGGGGCCTACGAGCAGTACTTC.

The V and J genes are TRBV10-1 and TRBJ2-3; 10 positions agree with TRBD2. Per germline, CDR1 WNHNN and CDR2 SYGVQD (reference sequence). V lost 5 bases to trimming and J lost 1 base; unmatched junction nucleotides: 6. The CDR3 has 16 residues. The CDR3 loop is CASSSGRALGTDTQYF. The DNA for the CDR3 is TGCGCCAGCAGTAGCGGGAGGGCCTTGGGCACAGATACGCAGTATTTT.

CDR3 protein: CAWSIGRLNTEAFF. The CDR3 DNA reads as TGTGCCTGGAGTATCGGGAGATTAAACACTGAAGCTTTCTTT. This chain connects TRBV30 to TRBJ1-1; D unresolved. CDR3 size: 14 residues. Germline-derived CDR1 and CDR2 are GTSNPN and SVGIG (reference sequence). The V end was cut by 2 bases, the J end by 2 bases, with 12 bases between.

The V call is TRBV2, the J call TRBJ2-7; D is unclear. Looked up from germline, CDR1 is SNHLY and CDR2 is FYNNEI. The CDR3 consists of 14 residues. V lost 5 bases and J lost 4, with 15 bases in between. Written as DNA, the CDR3 is TGTGCCAGCAGTTCCCGTAGGAGTGGTTACGAGCAGTACTTC. This encodes CASSSRRSGYEQYF.

This clone has a handful of counts. The chain recombines TRBV9 with TRBJ2-1, with a tentative D call TRBD2 (5 bases). Germline CDR1 SGDLS, CDR2 YYNGEE. The CDR3 loop spans 14 amino acids. V shed 5 bases and J shed 7 bases, with 16 bases lying between them. The CDR3 protein is CASSHGLVRNEQFF. DNA for the CDR3: TGTGCCAGCAGTCATGGACTTGTCCGGAATGAGCAGTTCTTC.

J is TRBJ2-1 and V is TRBV18; 13 bases agree with TRBD2. From germline, CDR1 is KGHSH and CDR2 LQKENI. The CDR3 is 15 amino acids. V dropped 3 bases and J dropped 9; count of bases not matched to a gene: 5. CDR3 region: CASSPGLAGNREQFF. CDR3 DNA sequence: TGTGCCAGCTCACCGGGACTAGCGGGAAACCGTGAGCAGTTCTTC. The variable domain in full, completed from reference TRBV18 and TRBJ2-1, reads NAGVMQNPRHLVRRRGQEARLRCSPMKGHSHVYWYRQLPEEGLKFMVYLQKENIIDESGMPKERFSAEFPKEGPSILRIQQVVRGDSAAYFCASSPGLAGNREQFFGPGTRLTVL.

About this clone: Relative to the germline gene, one junction end is altered; a read error may explain this. The chain recombines TRBV6-1 with TRBJ1-2, with no clear D. CDR3 length: 10 amino acids. CDR1 is MNHNS and CDR2 is SASEGT in the germline V gene. The CDR3 DNA reads TGCGGAGCTGCAGACTATGGCTACACCTTC. It specifies CGAADYGYTF.

The genes are TRBV5-6 and TRBJ2-2; 9 bases are shared with TRBD2. Germline CDR1 reads SGHDT; CDR2 reads YYEEEE. Losses at the gene ends were 0 bases for V and 2 bases for J; bases not matched to a gene: 5. The CDR3 length is 17 residues. CDR3: CASSLAVLAGNTGELFF. CDR3 nucleotide sequence: TGTGCCAGCAGCTTGGCCGTGCTAGCGGGAAACACCGGGGAGCTGTTTTTT.

This chain links TRBV6-5 with TRBJ2-7; D uncertain. The germline V gene encodes CDR1 MNHEY and CDR2 SVGAGI. V shed 0 bases and J shed 6 bases, with 9 bases lying between them. The CDR3 is made up of 13 amino acids. CDR3 residues: CASSYSVGFEQYF. The CDR3 coding sequence is TGTGCCAGCAGTTACTCGGTCGGTTTCGAGCAGTACTTC.

J is TRBJ2-5 and V is TRBV6-1, with TRBD2 matching over 8 bases. CDR3 length: 14 residues. Trimming removed 1 base from V and 4 bases from J; junction bases left unmatched: 2. The V gene's germline CDR1 is MNHNS and CDR2 SASEGT. The CDR3 reads CASSEVLAGETQYF. CDR3 DNA sequence: TGTGCCAGCAGTGAAGTCCTAGCGGGAGAGACCCAGTACTTC.

The chain recombines TRBV2 with TRBJ2-7; 8 bases are shared with TRBD2. CDR3 length: 15 amino acids. The ends lost 5 bases at V and 6 bases at J; junction bases unmatched: 12. The germline V gene has CDR1 SNHLY and CDR2 FYNNEI. The CDR3 DNA sequence: TGTGCCAGCAGTCGAAGCGGGCTAGCGGGTCCCGAGCAGTACTTC. Translated, it gives CASSRSGLAGPEQYF.

The CDR3 DNA sequence: TGTGCCTGGAGTAGGGGGCCCGGGATGAACACTGAAGCTTTCTTT. Residues: CAWSRGPGMNTEAFF. This chain connects TRBV30 to TRBJ1-1, with 7 bases matching TRBD1. V lost 2 bases, J lost 0 bases, and 6 bases stayed unmatched. The germline V gene encodes CDR1 GTSNPN and CDR2 SVGIG (reference sequence). This CDR3 comprises 15 residues.

V usage is TRBV27 and J usage is TRBJ1-2; TRBD1 matches at 10 bases. From germline, CDR1 is MNHEY and CDR2 SMNVEV (reference sequence). Trimming took 10 bases from V and 6 from J; bases not matched to a gene: 5. The CDR3 loop spans 12 amino acids. CDR3 sequence: CATRQGAHGYTF. The CDR3 DNA reads TGTGCCACGCGACAGGGGGCTCATGGCTACACCTTC.

This clone was seen a handful of times. V is TRBV10-2 and J is TRBJ1-1; D possibly corresponds to TRBD1 (6 bases). Trimming left V 6 bases short and J 3 bases short, with 11 bases between. There are 13 residues in the CDR3. The germline CDR1 and CDR2 sequences are WSHSY and SAAADI. Here the CDR3 DNA reads TGCGCCAGCAGGGACAGCGGATACACTGAAGCTTTCTTT. Translated: CASRDSGYTEAFF.

The chain carries TRBV2 and TRBJ1-5, with D unclear. Between the trimmed V and J ends, which lost 1 base and 0 bases, there was a span of 7 bases. The germline V gene has CDR1 SNHLY and CDR2 FYNNEI. The CDR3 has 15 amino acids. This CDR3 is CASSEGTHSNQPQHF. The DNA for the CDR3 is TGTGCCAGCAGTGAAGGTACTCATAGCAATCAGCCCCAGCATTTT.

This clone occurred a few times. This sequence joins TRBV2 and TRBJ2-1; the match to TRBD2 covers 12 bases. The germline V gene encodes CDR1 SNHLY and CDR2 FYNNEI. This CDR3 region has 16 residues. The V gene end was trimmed by 6 bases and the J gene end by 3 bases; junction bases not matched to a gene: 6. The CDR3 DNA reads TGTGCCAGCAGGTATCGACTAGCGGGAGTCTACAATGAGCAGTTCTTC. Its protein product is CASRYRLAGVYNEQFF.

The chain combines TRBV5-1 with TRBJ2-1, with TRBD2 matching 8 bases. Germline V lookup: CDR1 SGHRS, CDR2 YFSETQ. V shed 0 bases, J shed 6 bases, and the junction held 5 bases outside the gene matches. The CDR3 is made up of 15 amino acids. CDR3: CASSLEGTRSNEQFF. In nucleotides, the CDR3 is TGCGCCAGCAGCTTGGAGGGGACTAGAAGCAATGAGCAGTTCTTC.

Regarding this clone: The same CDR3 arises from other DNA sequences in this sample as well. The chain carries TRBV11-3 and TRBJ2-7; D is perhaps TRBD1 (6 bases). The V and J ends lost 5 bases and 3 bases respectively, with 8 bases between them. CDR3 length: 12 amino acids. CDR1 SGHNT and CDR2 YENEEA come from the germline V gene. CDR3 sequence reads: CASSLDSYEQYF. CDR3 DNA: TGTGCCAGCAGCCTGGACAGCTACGAGCAGTACTTC.

V and J are TRBV5-1 and TRBJ1-1, with D perhaps matching TRBD1 (6 bases). The germline CDR1 and CDR2 sequences are SGHRS and YFSETQ. The V end was cut by 6 bases, the J end by 1 base, with 16 bases between. The CDR3 sequence is 15 residues long. CDR3 loop: CASTELSTGNTEAFF. In DNA form, the CDR3 reads TGCGCCAGCACCGAACTCTCGACAGGGAACACTGAAGCTTTCTTT.

This clone showed up just a few times. This chain connects TRBV6-1 to TRBJ2-7, with a weak D call TRBD1 (6 bases). Germline CDR1 MNHNS, CDR2 SASEGT. V dropped 3 bases and J dropped 0 bases, with 6 bases sitting between them. The CDR3 is 13 residues long. CDR3 region: CASSEDSSYEQYF. CDR3 sequence (DNA): TGTGCCAGCAGTGAGGACAGCTCCTACGAGCAGTACTTC.

The chain has TRBV5-1 and TRBJ2-7, with a possible D match to TRBD1 (5 bases). V was trimmed by 4 bases and J by 6 bases, leaving 14 bases between them. The CDR3 length is 13 residues. Per germline, CDR1 SGHRS and CDR2 YFSETQ. Here the CDR3 DNA reads TGCGCCAGCAGCGTGATTGCAGGGATCGAGCAGTACTTC. Protein sequence: CASSVIAGIEQYF.